This TCR beta chain stems from a study of blood T cell repertoires in COVID-19. Study details: T cells, B-cell-depleted T cells, or PBMCs provided the cDNA or gDNA that served as material.

Libraries were prepared by immunoSEQ multiplex PCR; TCRdb keeps only in-frame clonotypes and omits some of them. The sample carries some 530,000 clones, roughly 88% recorded once. Source material: peripheral blood. The receptor was isolated from a human donor in a cohort sampled during active COVID-19.

CDR3 region: CASSPLATSRYEQYF. In DNA, the CDR3 is TGTGCCAGCAGCCCCCTTGCGACTAGCAGGTACGAGCAGTACTTC. This sequence joins TRBV7-8 and TRBJ2-7; TRBD2 agrees at 7 bases. V shed 5 bases and J 4 bases; nucleotides not matched to a gene: 11. Germline assignment: CDR1 SGHVS and CDR2 FQNEAQ. The CDR3 length is 15 residues.